Sequencing of this T cell receptor beta chain was carried out in a study of T cells after yellow fever vaccination. Study-level points and caveats: Clonotypes found in both CD4 and CD8 compartments made up a small share.

Germline V gene sequence: CDR1 DFQATT, CDR2 SNEGSKA (reference sequence). CDR3 size: 17 residues. The V and J ends lost 3 bases and 0 bases respectively, with 17 bases between them. This clonotype was detected many times. Antigen unknown. TCRdb reprocessed the 5' RACE reads via MiXCR and lists one record per CDR3 protein. Counted here are some 220,000 distinct CDR3 sequences, approximately 3.2% occurring once; the ten biggest clones make up around 3%. The rearrangement links TRBV20-1 to TRBJ1-4, with D possibly matching TRBD1 (5 bases). The clonotype comes from a man younger than 30 who received the YFV17D yellow fever vaccine. This specimen was CD4+ T cells sorted from PBMCs, taken 10 days after the yellow fever booster vaccination. CDR3 nucleotide sequence: TGCAGTGCTAGGGGGCCAGGAAAGACTTCAACTAATGAAAAACTGTTTTTT. Amino acid sequence: CSARGPGKTSTNEKLFF.